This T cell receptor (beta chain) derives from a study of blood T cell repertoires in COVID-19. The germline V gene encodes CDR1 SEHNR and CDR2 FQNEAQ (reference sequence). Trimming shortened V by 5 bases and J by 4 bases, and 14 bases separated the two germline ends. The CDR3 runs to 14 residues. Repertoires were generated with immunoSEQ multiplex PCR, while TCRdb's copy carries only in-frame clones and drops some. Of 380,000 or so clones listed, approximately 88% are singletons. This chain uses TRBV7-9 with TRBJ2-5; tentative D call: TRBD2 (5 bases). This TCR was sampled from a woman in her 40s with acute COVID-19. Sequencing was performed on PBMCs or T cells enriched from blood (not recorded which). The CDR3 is CASSPSGRGETQYF. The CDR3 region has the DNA TGTGCCAGCAGCCCGTCCGGACGGGGAGAGACCCAGTACTTC.